The clone carrying this TCR beta chain was detected once. This entry comes from a study of CD8 T cells in Susac syndrome. An amount of RNA that ranged from roughly 0.45 to 1 ug was reverse transcribed with random hexamers. Across 54 Vbeta and 13 Jbeta, TCR beta CDR3 was amplified with immunoSEQ multiplex PCR. TCRdb independently ran MiXCR on the immunoSEQ multiplex PCR reads; one entry per CDR3 protein. Among under 550,000 distinct CDR3 sequences listed, more than 80% were seen once. The study sequenced TCR beta in blood CD8+ and CD4+ T cells. Negative isolation yielded CD8+ and CD4+ T cells; FACS enriched TEMRA cells. The material sequenced was CD8+ T cells from PBMCs. The sequence came from a human donor with multiple sclerosis.

In DNA, the CDR3 is TGTGCCACCAGCAGAGATCTTGACAGGGAGGACACTGAAGCTTTCTTT. Translation gives CATSRDLDREDTEAFF. This chain connects TRBV15 to TRBJ1-1; 7 nucleotides match TRBD1. The germline V gene encodes CDR1 LNHNV and CDR2 YYDKDF (reference sequence). The CDR3 spans 16 residues. Losses at the gene ends were 0 bases for V and 3 bases for J; bases not matched to a gene: 7.